The entry below gives a single TCR beta chain sequence along with its context. The V gene's germline CDR1 is KGHDR and CDR2 SFDVKD. This CDR3 is built from 13 residues. The ends were cut back, 3 bases at V and 4 bases at J, with 6 bases in the middle. Per the original methods: From reference gene primer amplification, estimates of nucleated cell counts were derived. Profiling relied on immunoSEQ multiplex PCR, and the TCRdb table lists in-frame clones only, not all of them. That table furnishes V, J and clone size, whereas the DNA furnished D and trimming. The data contain about 120,000 clones, roughly 76% of them seen just once; the ten biggest clones take up roughly 10%. This sample is part of a study of blood T cell repertoires in COVID-19.

Input material: peripheral blood. This chain uses TRBV24-1 with TRBJ2-1; weak D call: TRBD1 (5 bases). The TCR was taken from a human donor in a cohort sampled during active COVID-19. CDR3 protein: CATSDPGYNEQFF. CDR3 sequence (DNA): TGTGCCACCAGTGATCCAGGGTACAATGAGCAGTTCTTC.